This T cell receptor (beta chain) was retrieved from a study of T cell responses to AZD1222 COVID-19 vaccine. Data came from immunoSEQ multiplex PCR; TCRdb stores just in-frame clones and leaves some out. This table has over 150,000 clones, more than 70% appearing once. Regarding this clone: The antigen is undetermined.

V was clipped by 9 bases and J by 6 bases, with 8 bases between them. The CDR3 is made up of 11 amino acids. CDR1 and CDR2 from the germline V gene are MGHDK and SYGVNS. Overall study findings and caveats: Spike-specific TCRs gained breadth and depth after people received two AZD1222 doses. The reported proportion of spike-specific TCRs targeting unmutated variant regions was nearly half.

Sequenced material: peripheral blood, taken on day 0 of AZD1222 vaccination. The chain couples TRBV25-1 to TRBJ2-2; D unclear. The receptor was derived from an adult in good health. CDR3 loop: CASQYAGELFF. The CDR3 bases are TGTGCCAGTCAGTACGCCGGGGAGCTGTTTTTT.